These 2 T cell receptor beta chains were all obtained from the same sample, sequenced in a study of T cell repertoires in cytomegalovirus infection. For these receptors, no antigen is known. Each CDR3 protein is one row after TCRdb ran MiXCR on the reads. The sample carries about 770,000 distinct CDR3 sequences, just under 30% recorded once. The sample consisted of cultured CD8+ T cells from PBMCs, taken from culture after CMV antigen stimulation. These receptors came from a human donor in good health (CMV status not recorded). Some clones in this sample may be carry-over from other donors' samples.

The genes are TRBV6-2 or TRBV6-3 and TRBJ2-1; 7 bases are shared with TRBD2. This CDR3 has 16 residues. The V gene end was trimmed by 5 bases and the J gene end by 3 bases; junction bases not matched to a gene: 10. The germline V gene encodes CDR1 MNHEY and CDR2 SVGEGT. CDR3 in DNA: TGTGCCAGCAGTCAACCGGGACTATCCTACTACAATGAGCAGTTCTTC. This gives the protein CASSQPGLSYYNEQFF.

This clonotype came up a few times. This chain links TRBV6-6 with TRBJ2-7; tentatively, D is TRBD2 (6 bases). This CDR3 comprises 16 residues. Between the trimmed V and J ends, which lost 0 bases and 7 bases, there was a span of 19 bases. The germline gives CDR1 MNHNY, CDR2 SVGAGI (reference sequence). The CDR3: CASSYSGPPVAGEQYV. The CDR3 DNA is TGTGCCAGCAGTTACTCGGGCCCCCCGGTCGCGGGAGAGCAGTACGTC.